One sample yielded the 32 T cell receptor beta chains listed below, sequenced in a study of molecular identifiers for immune sequencing clone quantification. TCRdb recomputed calls from the PCR reads with MiXCR, one row per CDR3 protein. This repertoire shows tens of thousands of distinct CDR3 sequences, more than 35% found once; its top ten account for approximately 4.2%. Sequencing was performed on naive CD8+ T cells from blood, with Jurkat cell RNA spiked in. Subset here: FACS-sorted CD8+CD4-CCR7+CD45RA+ naive T cells. These receptor sequences come from a human donor in good health. Some libraries in this study had Jurkat cell RNA spiked in.

A remark on this clonotype: This may come from a read error, since a much larger clone is one base off. The chain combines TRBV14 with TRBJ2-5, with 7 bases aligning to TRBD1. Unmatched junction bases numbered 5, after V lost 3 bases and J lost 4 bases. This CDR3 spans 14 amino acids. Germline assignment: CDR1 SGHDN and CDR2 FVKESK. This CDR3 is CASSHWTGGETQYF. Written as DNA, the CDR3 is TGTGCCAGCAGCCACTGGACAGGAGGAGAGACCCAGTACTTC.

About this clonotype itself: A much larger clone lies a single base off, so this may be a read error. This chain links TRBV29-1 with TRBJ2-7; weak D call: TRBD1 (5 bases). Looked up from germline, CDR1 is SQVTM and CDR2 is ANQGSEA. With 4 bases removed from V and 2 bases from J, the gap between germline ends came to 12 bases. The CDR3 sequence is 13 residues long. The CDR3 DNA reads as TGCAGCGTTGTGGGCTCCAGGGCCTACGAGCAGTACTTC. Translating it yields CSVVGSRAYEQYF.

Points on this clonotype: Since a much larger clone is just one base distant, this may be a read error. No conserved phenylalanine or tryptophan ends this CDR3, so it is likely a read error. For the CDR3, the DNA is TGTGCCAGCAGCTTTGTTAGCGGCCCCTACAATGAGCAGTTCCTC. Its translation is CASSFVSGPYNEQFL. The V and J genes are TRBV7-2 and TRBJ2-1; D perhaps matches TRBD2 (6 bases). V lost 3 bases, J lost 2 bases, and 11 bases lay in between. CDR1 is SGHTA, CDR2 FQGNSA, per germline. CDR3 length equals 15 residues.

The rearrangement uses TRBV27 and TRBJ1-5, with D unresolved. Germline-derived CDR1 and CDR2 are MNHEY and SMNVEV (reference sequence). V was pared by 3 bases and J by 6 bases, with 9 bases between. The CDR3 length is 13 residues. The CDR3 DNA sequence: TGTGCCAGCAGTTTGGGGATCTCTCAGCCCCAGCATTTT. Translating gives CASSLGISQPQHF.

The V gene is TRBV3-1, the J gene TRBJ2-7; weak D call: TRBD2 (5 bases). From germline, CDR1 is LGHDT and CDR2 YNNKEL (reference sequence). Deletions cut 1 base from V and 0 bases from J, with 13 bases between. The CDR3 has 16 residues. This CDR3 reads CASSQVGGQLSYEQYF. Written as DNA, the CDR3 is TGTGCCAGCAGCCAAGTAGGCGGGCAACTCTCCTACGAGCAGTACTTC.

In this sample, this clonotype turned up many times. The chain combines TRBV10-1 with TRBJ2-5; no clear D. Germline V gene lookup returns CDR1 WNHNN and CDR2 SYGVQD (reference sequence). The CDR3 is 12 amino acids. V was pared by 7 bases and J by 4 bases, with 10 bases between. CDR3 coding DNA: TGCGCCAGCATGGCAGGCGGAGAGACCCAGTACTTC. Translating gives CASMAGGETQYF.

To note about this clonotype: No conserved phenylalanine or tryptophan is present at the end of the CDR3, so a read error is the likely explanation. This rearrangement joins TRBV11-2 to TRBJ2-5; D may be TRBD2 (7 bases). Germline V gives CDR1 SGHAT, CDR2 FQNNGV. The V end was cut by 1 base, the J end by 5 bases, with 11 bases between. The CDR3 totals 14 residues. CDR3 DNA: TGTGCCAGCAGCTTAGCCGGGGGGCGTGAGACCCAGTACCTC. Encoded protein: CASSLAGGRETQYL.

This clonotype was detected only once. A junction boundary mismatches the germline segment, possibly from a read error. The V call is TRBV4-1, the J call TRBJ2-1; 7 nucleotides agree with TRBD1. There are 18 residues in the CDR3. The germline CDR1 and CDR2 sequences are MGHRA and YSYEKL. The CDR3 region is CASSQDPPPDRDHNEQIF. Written as DNA, the CDR3 is TGCGCCAGCAGCCAAGATCCCCCCCCCGACAGGGACCACAATGAGCAGATCTTC.

This clonotype was counted between two and nine times. The chain is built from TRBV20-1 and TRBJ2-4; D unclear. The V gene's germline CDR1 is DFQATT and CDR2 SNEGSKA (reference sequence). The CDR3 spans 15 residues. The ends were cut back, 4 bases at V and 0 bases at J, with 13 bases in the middle. Here the CDR3 reads CSATPGTLAKNIQYF. The CDR3 coding sequence is TGCAGTGCTACCCCTGGCACGCTAGCCAAAAACATTCAGTACTTC.

Points on this clonotype: Just one base apart from a much larger clone, this may be a read error. The chain links TRBV7-2 to TRBJ1-6, with D unclear. With 4 bases removed from V and 7 bases from J, the gap between germline ends came to 20 bases. This CDR3 comprises 17 residues. CDR1 is SGHTA, CDR2 FQGNSA, per germline. The CDR3 DNA reads TGTGCCAGCAGCTCCTGTGGGTCAGCAAGAGAGAATTCACCCCTCCACTTT. Protein sequence: CASSSCGSARENSPLHF.

This clonotype was seen more than once but under ten times. The genes are TRBV28 and TRBJ2-7, with D perhaps assigned TRBD1 or TRBD2 (5 bases each). The CDR3 consists of 13 residues. In germline, CDR1 is MDHEN, CDR2 SYDVKM. V was cut by 8 bases and J by 0 bases, with 11 bases left in between. The DNA for the CDR3 is TGTGCCAGCGGGGGTGCCTTCTCCTACGAGCAGTACTTC. Encoded protein: CASGGAFSYEQYF.

This chain uses TRBV7-8 with TRBJ2-1; D remains unclear. There are 13 residues in the CDR3. Trimming shortened V by 1 base and J by 10 bases, and 11 bases separated the two germline ends. The germline V gene has CDR1 SGHVS and CDR2 FQNEAQ. The CDR3 is CASSLEVSMEQFF. The CDR3, as DNA: TGTGCCAGCAGCTTAGAGGTAAGCATGGAGCAGTTCTTC.

This clonotype has only a few counts. The gene calls are TRBV27 and TRBJ1-4; the D is unclear. The CDR3 length is 14 residues. Looked up from germline, CDR1 is MNHEY and CDR2 is SMNVEV (reference sequence). V was pared by 2 bases and J by 8 bases, with 12 bases between. The CDR3, as DNA: TGTGCCAGCAGTTTAGCCACTATCGGGGAAAAACTGTTTTTT. Translated: CASSLATIGEKLFF.

This rearrangement joins TRBV19 to TRBJ2-1; 9 bases are shared with TRBD2. The CDR3 extends over 15 amino acids. CDR1 is LNHDA, CDR2 SQIVND, per germline (reference sequence). V dropped 3 bases and J dropped 6; count of bases not matched to a gene: 6. The CDR3 DNA reads as TGTGCCAGTAGTATCTCGGGACTAGCACGCAATGAGCAGTTCTTC. This translates into CASSISGLARNEQFF.

This clonotype was found many times. This chain connects TRBV13 to TRBJ2-3; D is undetermined. CDR3 length: 12 amino acids. Trimming took off 5 bases at V and 2 bases at J, with 5 bases between the two ends. CDR1 is PRHDT and CDR2 is FYEKMQ in the germline V gene (reference sequence). CDR3 nucleotide sequence: TGTGCCAGCAGCCAATACACAGATACGCAGTATTTT. It encodes CASSQYTDTQYF. The variable domain in full, with the rest retrieved from reference TRBV13 and TRBJ2-3, is AAGVIQSPRHLIKEKRETATLKCYPIPRHDTVYWYQQGPGQDPQFLISFYEKMQSDKGSIPDRFSAQQFSDYHSELNMSSLELGDSALYFCASSQYTDTQYFGPGTRLTVL.

J is TRBJ2-2 and V is TRBV20-1; D could derive from TRBD1 or TRBD2 (5 bases each). The V end lost 6 bases, the J end lost 4 bases, and 18 bases lay between the germline ends. CDR1 and CDR2 from the germline V gene are DFQATT and SNEGSKA (reference sequence). This CDR3 has 15 residues. The CDR3 here is CSAPRVGQGTGELFF. The DNA of the CDR3 is TGCAGTGCCCCGAGGGTGGGCCAGGGCACCGGGGAGCTGTTTTTT.

This clonotype was detected many times. The chain employs TRBV9 and TRBJ2-3; no firm D call. V dropped 3 bases and J dropped 2 bases, with 4 bases sitting between them. Germline CDR1 and CDR2: SGDLS and YYNGEE. This CDR3 spans 12 amino acids. CDR3 nucleotides: TGTGCCAGCAGCGCCCTCACAGATACGCAGTATTTT. It codes for CASSALTDTQYF.

This clonotype occurred a few times. This chain connects TRBV6-1 to TRBJ2-3; 11 bases are a match to TRBD2. The CDR3 is 18 amino acids. The germline CDR1 and CDR2 sequences are MNHNS and SASEGT. The junction had 16 bases not matched to a gene; V was cut back by 7 bases and J by 4 bases. The CDR3, as DNA: TGTGCCAGCAAGTTTCACACTAGCGGGAGTGGATGGGCAGATACGCAGTATTTT. It codes for CASKFHTSGSGWADTQYF.

A few counts support this clonotype. One junction end does not reproduce the germline sequence, and a read error may be involved. The rearrangement joins TRBV7-9 to TRBJ2-5; perhaps TRBD2 as D (5 bases). The CDR3 consists of 13 residues. Germline V gene lookup returns CDR1 SEHNR and CDR2 FQNEAQ (reference sequence). CDR3 nucleotides: TGTGCCAGCAGCCCGACTATACAAGAGCCCCAGTACTTC. Its protein product is CASSPTIQEPQYF.

This clonotype came up a few times. V and J are TRBV5-4 and TRBJ2-1; D remains ambiguous. From germline, CDR1 is SGHNT and CDR2 YYREEE (reference sequence). The CDR3 has 12 residues. The V and J ends lost 4 bases and 7 bases respectively, with 9 bases between them. The CDR3 sequence: CASSLAENEQFF. The CDR3 DNA is TGTGCCAGCAGCCTCGCGGAGAATGAGCAGTTCTTC.

In regard to this clonotype: One end of the junction fails to match germline, which may point to a read error. The chain's CDR3 is CASSVQGKDEQYF. The CDR3 coding sequence is TGTGCCTCCAGCGTACAGGGGAAGGACGAGCAGTACTTC. The chain couples TRBV15 to TRBJ2-7, with 7 bases aligning to TRBD1. The CDR3 length is 13 residues. Germline CDR1 and CDR2: LNHNV and YYDKDF (reference sequence).

As to this clonotype: Given a much more abundant clone one base away, this may be a read error. This chain joins TRBV7-6 and TRBJ1-1, with D perhaps matching TRBD1 (5 bases). The CDR3 covers 14 residues. The germline CDR1 and CDR2 sequences are SGHVS and FNYEAQ. The CDR3 reads CASSLAGPNTEAVF. The CDR3 bases are TGTGCCAGCAGCTTAGCGGGGCCGAACACTGAAGCTGTCTTT.

This clonotype was seen a handful of times. This chain links TRBV27 with TRBJ2-5; D may be TRBD1 (5 bases). V was cut by 6 bases and J by 2 bases, with 10 bases left in between. Germline CDR1 is MNHEY and CDR2 is SMNVEV (reference sequence). The CDR3 has 13 amino acids. CDR3 sequence (DNA): TGTGCCAGCAGGAGTTCAGGGCAAGAGACCCAGTACTTC. Translated, it gives CASRSSGQETQYF.

This clonotype was seen repeatedly, ten times or more. The J gene is TRBJ2-2, the V gene TRBV7-3; a possible D gene is TRBD1 (6 bases). V lost 5 bases and J lost 7, with 14 bases in between. The CDR3 length is 14 residues. Germline V gene sequence: CDR1 SGHTA, CDR2 FQGTGA. The CDR3, as DNA: TGTGCCAGCAGCCCGCAGGGGCAGAGCGGGGAGCTGTTTTTT. Translating gives CASSPQGQSGELFF.

A word on this clonotype: This CDR3 fails to terminate in the conserved phenylalanine or tryptophan, so it likely reflects a read error. The chain has TRBV28 and TRBJ2-5, with 11 bases identical to TRBD2. The CDR3 contains 17 residues. J gave up 3 bases and V 7 bases, and 13 bases lay outside the gene matches. Germline CDR1 MDHEN, CDR2 SYDVKM. In nucleotides, the CDR3 is TGTGCCAGCATGCGACTAGCGGGGAATGCCCCTAAAGAGACCCAGTACATC. Translated, it gives CASMRLAGNAPKETQYI.

The chain joins TRBV4-3 to TRBJ2-2; no definite D call. Trimming pared 3 bases from V and 5 bases from J, leaving 22 bases between. CDR3 size: 18 residues. CDR1 is LGHNA, CDR2 YSLEER, per germline. In DNA, the CDR3 is TGCGCCAGCAGCCACTACGTGATACCTAGTCAACCGACCGGGGAGCTGTTTTTT. Its translation: CASSHYVIPSQPTGELFF.

This clonotype was recorded many times. A single base separates this from a much larger clone, so it may be a read error. The chain carries TRBV5-5 and TRBJ2-7; no firm D call. The germline CDR1 and CDR2 sequences are SGHKS and YYEKEE (reference sequence). The germline V and J ends were trimmed by 3 bases and 2 bases, with 3 bases remaining between them. The CDR3 covers 11 residues. CDR3 protein: CASSSAYEQYF. DNA for the CDR3: TGTGCCAGCAGCTCCGCCTACGAGCAGTACTTC.

This clonotype ranks as medium-sized. This rearrangement joins TRBV6-2 or TRBV6-3 to TRBJ1-5, with a possible D match to TRBD1 (6 bases). V was clipped by 8 bases and J by 1 base, with 9 bases between them. There are 13 residues in the CDR3. The germline V gene encodes CDR1 MNHEY and CDR2 SVGEGT. The chain's CDR3 is CASRDRSNQPQHF. The CDR3 coding sequence is TGTGCCAGCCGTGACAGGAGCAATCAGCCCCAGCATTTT.

This clonotype has just one count. The chain employs TRBV4-3 and TRBJ2-5, with unresolved D. CDR3 length: 15 residues. Trimming shortened V by 1 base and J by 2 bases, and 11 bases separated the two germline ends. In germline, CDR1 is LGHNA, CDR2 YSLEER. In DNA form, the CDR3 reads TGCGCCAGCAGCCAAGGCGGCAGGAGACAAGAGACCCAGTACTTC. It yields the protein CASSQGGRRQETQYF.

This clonotype was observed a single time. The J gene is TRBJ2-5, the V gene TRBV7-6; D not resolved. The CDR3 extends over 14 amino acids. The V end was cut by 5 bases, the J end by 0 bases, with 10 bases between. Germline CDR1 reads SGHVS; CDR2 reads FNYEAQ. The CDR3 region has the DNA TGTGCCAGCAGCCCAAGCCGGGACCAAGAGACCCAGTACTTC. Protein: CASSPSRDQETQYF.

In its sample, this clonotype is large (0.1 to 1%). CDR3 loop: CSALGQGNSPLHF. Here the CDR3 DNA reads TGCAGTGCCCTAGGGCAGGGGAATTCACCCCTCCACTTT. The rearrangement uses TRBV20-1 and TRBJ1-6, with a weak D call TRBD1 (6 bases). The CDR3 has 13 residues. The V and J ends lost 6 bases and 7 bases respectively, with 13 bases between them. Per the germline V gene, CDR1 is DFQATT and CDR2 is SNEGSKA (reference sequence).

This clonotype was counted many times. V is TRBV7-6 and J is TRBJ2-5, with D unresolved. This CDR3 region has 12 residues. Trimming removed 5 bases from V and 5 bases from J, with 9 bases in between. The germline CDR1 and CDR2 sequences are SGHVS and FNYEAQ. The CDR3: CASSLGLETQYF. As DNA, the CDR3 is TGTGCCAGCAGCCTAGGGTTGGAGACCCAGTACTTC.